Listed here are 24 T cell receptor beta chains from one sample, sequenced in a study of glioma-infiltrating T cells (dated by TCRdb to 2015 to 2016). TCRdb lists the instrument as Illumina MiSeq. TCR alpha and beta CDR3 regions were amplified with the iRepertoire nested amplicon-rescue multiplex PCR (arm-PCR) platform from RNA. Clones were called with MiXCR by TCRdb after fastp trimmed the public reads at Q25, and only in-frame beta chains were retained. When rows share a CDR3 protein, they turn into one entry using the most common DNA and genes. This sample lists fewer than 90,000 distinct CDR3 sequences; 23% were detected once. 6.7% of the sample is taken by the ten largest. The sequenced material came from glioma tissue, nonneoplastic brain tissue, or PBMCs (not recorded which). These receptors were obtained from a human donor with low-grade glioma or glioblastoma, undergoing nonglioma brain surgery, or in good health (not recorded which).

This clonotype was counted many times. The chain links TRBV4-1 to TRBJ2-7; 11 nucleotides match TRBD2. V trimming: 2 bases; J trimming: 4 bases; junction bases outside the gene matches: 4. From germline, CDR1 is MGHRA and CDR2 YSYEKL. The CDR3 sequence is 15 residues long. The CDR3 region has the DNA TGCGCCAGCAGCCAAACTAGCGGGAGTGGTTACGAGCAGTACTTC. Translating it yields CASSQTSGSGYEQYF.

The chain uses TRBV12-3 or TRBV12-4 and TRBJ2-7; possibly TRBD2 for D (5 bases). The CDR3 sequence is 13 residues long. Trimming cost V 3 bases and J 4 bases, with 10 bases left between them. The CDR3 is CASSFRRGYEQYF. CDR3 in DNA: TGTGCCAGCAGTTTCAGGCGAGGGTACGAGCAGTACTTC.

This clonotype was counted many times. The chain employs TRBV19 and TRBJ1-5; D is uncertain. With 4 bases removed from V and 2 bases from J, the gap between germline ends came to 12 bases. The CDR3 spans 15 residues. Germline CDR1 LNHDA, CDR2 SQIVND (reference sequence). This chain's CDR3 is CASSRVGYGNQPQHF. The CDR3 DNA is TGTGCCAGTAGTAGGGTAGGGTACGGCAATCAGCCCCAGCATTTT.

This clonotype was recorded at least ten times. The chain employs TRBV7-2 and TRBJ2-7, with 9 bases matching TRBD2. CDR1 and CDR2 (germline): SGHTA, FQGNSA. Trimming removed 1 base from V and 3 bases from J; junction bases left unmatched: 4. The CDR3 runs 15 residues. For the CDR3, the DNA is TGTGCCAGCAGCTTAGGGGCTAGCGGGGTCTACGAGCAGTACTTC. Translating it yields CASSLGASGVYEQYF.

Only a few counts were recorded for this clonotype. The rearrangement uses TRBV7-8 and TRBJ2-2; D is unclear. V shed 5 bases and J shed 6 bases, with 19 bases lying between them. The CDR3 length is 16 residues. Germline CDR1 and CDR2: SGHVS and FQNEAQ. The CDR3 nucleotides are TGTGCCAGCAGCCTACAAGGAGTAATTAGTTCCGGGGAGCTGTTTTTT. Translating gives CASSLQGVISSGELFF.

In this sample, this clonotype turned up a few times. This chain joins TRBV2 and TRBJ2-5; possibly TRBD1 or TRBD2 for D (5 bases each). Germline CDR1 is SNHLY and CDR2 is FYNNEI. Deletions cut 6 bases from V and 1 base from J, with 9 bases between. The CDR3 spans 13 residues. The CDR3 nucleotides read TGTGCCAGCAGAGGGGACCGCCAAGAGACCCAGTACTTC. Its translation is CASRGDRQETQYF.

The V and J genes are TRBV7-2 and TRBJ1-3, with D uncertain. There are 16 residues in the CDR3. Trimming left V 5 bases short and J 0 bases short, with 14 bases between. CDR1 is SGHTA and CDR2 is FQGNSA in the germline V gene. The CDR3 is CASSPQRAGSGNTIYF. CDR3 sequence (DNA): TGTGCCAGCAGCCCTCAACGCGCGGGCTCTGGAAACACCATATATTTT. Full variable domain (rest looked up from reference TRBV7-2 and TRBJ1-3): GAGVSQSPSNKVTEKGKDVELRCDPISGHTALYWYRQSLGQGLEFLIYFQGNSAPDKSGLPSDRFSAERTGGSVSTLTIQRTQQEDSAVYLCASSPQRAGSGNTIYFGEGSWLTVV.

This clonotype has ten or more counts. V usage is TRBV20-1 and J usage is TRBJ2-7, with 11 bases aligning to TRBD2. Looked up from germline, CDR1 is DFQATT and CDR2 is SNEGSKA (reference sequence). The trim removed 5 bases at V and 7 bases at J, leaving 4 bases unmatched. The CDR3 is made up of 12 amino acids. The CDR3 coding sequence is TGCAGTGCTCGGACTAGCGGGCCTGAGCAGTACTTC. Its protein is CSARTSGPEQYF.

This clonotype was counted at least ten times. The chain carries TRBV29-1 and TRBJ1-5; 7 bases are shared with TRBD1. V lost 6 bases and J lost 2; bases outside the gene matches: 7. Germline CDR1 is SQVTM and CDR2 is ANQGSEA. The CDR3 covers 14 residues. CDR3 DNA: TGCAGCGTCGCGACAGGGTTGGGCAATCAGCCCCAGCATTTT. This translates into CSVATGLGNQPQHF. Together with reference TRBV29-1 and TRBJ1-5, the CDR3 gives the full variable domain: SAVISQKPSRDICQRGTSLTIQCQVDSQVTMMFWYRQQPGQSLTLIATANQGSEATYESGFVIDKFPISRPNLTFSTLTVSNMSPEDSSIYLCSVATGLGNQPQHFGDGTRLSIL.

At least ten counts were recorded for this clonotype. CDR3 in amino acids: CSAPRSRGVDTEAFF. The DNA for the CDR3 is TGCAGTGCTCCCAGGTCTCGCGGGGTTGACACTGAAGCTTTCTTT. The chain couples TRBV20-1 to TRBJ1-1; D gene ambiguous. Germline values: CDR1 DFQATT, CDR2 SNEGSKA (reference sequence). V lost 5 bases and J 3 bases, leaving 19 bases between the germline ends. The CDR3 is made up of 15 amino acids.

This chain links TRBV12-3 or TRBV12-4 with TRBJ2-3; TRBD2 might be the D (6 bases). The CDR3 consists of 17 residues. The ends were cut back, 4 bases at V and 2 bases at J, with 19 bases in the middle. CDR3 sequence: CASSSPPSAAYTDTQYF. The CDR3 DNA is TGTGCCAGCAGTTCTCCTCCTAGCGCCGCATACACAGATACGCAGTATTTT.

This chain connects TRBV12-3 or TRBV12-4 to TRBJ2-3; 8 bases are shared with TRBD2. The trim removed 5 bases at V and 6 bases at J, leaving 22 bases unmatched. This CDR3 comprises 19 residues. The CDR3: CASSGGGSGSPRGSDTQYF. CDR3 DNA sequence: TGTGCCAGCAGTGGCGGGGGAAGCGGGAGCCCAAGAGGGTCCGATACGCAGTATTTT.

Worth noting for this clonotype: This may be a read error: a much more frequent sequence differs by one nucleotide. V and J are TRBV7-2 and TRBJ1-1, with unresolved D. CDR3 size: 11 residues. Germline assignment: CDR1 SGHTA and CDR2 FQGNSA. The ends were cut back, 8 bases at V and 7 bases at J, with 11 bases in the middle. The CDR3 bases are TGTGCCAGCGGCAAACTTAATGAAGCTTTCTTT. Encoded protein: CASGKLNEAFF.

This clonotype was detected only a few times. The rearrangement joins TRBV28 to TRBJ2-3; 10 nucleotides match TRBD1. J gave up 6 bases and V 3 bases, and 9 bases lay outside the gene matches. This CDR3 is built from 16 residues. Germline V CDR1 and CDR2: MDHEN, SYDVKM. Written as DNA, the CDR3 is TGTGCCAGCAGTTTTCCGACAGGGGGCATTGTGGATACGCAGTATTTT. The encoded protein is CASSFPTGGIVDTQYF.

In this sample, this clonotype turned up many times. The chain combines TRBV27 with TRBJ1-6; D is possibly TRBD1 (5 bases). The V and J ends lost 3 bases and 6 bases respectively, with 9 bases between them. Germline lookup yields CDR1 MNHEY and CDR2 SMNVEV (reference sequence). The CDR3 extends over 14 amino acids. The CDR3 is CASSFSDSNSPLHF. The CDR3 DNA is TGTGCCAGCAGTTTCTCCGACAGTAATTCACCCCTCCACTTT.

For this clonotype: It may be a read error: a sequence one base away is much more abundant. This chain uses TRBV2 with TRBJ1-2; D possibly corresponds to TRBD1 (5 bases). The CDR3 covers 14 residues. V was trimmed by 7 bases and J by 0 bases, leaving 12 bases between them. In germline, CDR1 is SNHLY, CDR2 FYNNEI. CDR3 bases: TGTGCCAGCACCCTCACAGGATCTAACTATGGCTACACCTTC. It is translated as CASTLTGSNYGYTF. Variable domain in full (rest from reference TRBV2 and TRBJ1-2): EPEVTQTPSHQVTQMGQEVILRCVPISNHLYFYWYRQILGQKVEFLVSFYNNEISEKSEIFDDQFSVERPDGSNFTLKIRSTKLEDSAMYFCASTLTGSNYGYTFGSGTRLTVV.

This clonotype has a count of ten or more. V usage is TRBV19 and J usage is TRBJ2-1, with TRBD2 matching over 9 bases. From germline, CDR1 is LNHDA and CDR2 SQIVND (reference sequence). J was trimmed by 5 bases and V by 4 bases; bases with no gene match: 6. This CDR3 is built from 15 residues. The CDR3 sequence: CASSSSSGRHNEQFF. CDR3 DNA sequence: TGTGCCAGTAGTAGTTCCAGCGGGAGGCACAATGAGCAGTTCTTC.

This clonotype occurred many times. The chain recombines TRBV6-1 with TRBJ2-3; 9 bases are a match to TRBD2. This CDR3 has 14 residues. Per the germline V gene, CDR1 is MNHNS and CDR2 is SASEGT. Trimming removed 6 bases from V and 1 base from J; junction bases left unmatched: 2. CDR3: CASRTSGRTDTQYF. As DNA, the CDR3 is TGTGCCAGCAGGACTAGCGGTCGCACAGATACGCAGTATTTT.

This clonotype was recorded many times. The rearrangement links TRBV20-1 to TRBJ1-2; 7 bases agree with TRBD1. This CDR3 has 15 residues. From germline, CDR1 is DFQATT and CDR2 SNEGSKA (reference sequence). J gave up 0 bases and V 6 bases, and 10 bases lay outside the gene matches. The CDR3 here is CSAGGSGGTNYGYTF. In DNA, the CDR3 is TGCAGTGCAGGCGGGTCAGGGGGTACTAACTATGGCTACACCTTC.

The V and J genes are TRBV20-1 and TRBJ2-7; TRBD1 agrees at 8 bases. Germline-derived CDR1 and CDR2 are DFQATT and SNEGSKA (reference sequence). The CDR3 contains 14 residues. The J segment lost 5 bases and the V segment lost 0 bases, leaving 6 bases of the junction unmatched. The CDR3 protein is CSARDWDRPHEQYF. The CDR3 DNA reads TGCAGTGCTAGAGATTGGGACAGGCCCCACGAGCAGTACTTC.

The table lists this clonotype with many counts. This rearrangement joins TRBV2 to TRBJ1-5; unclear D gene. The CDR3 loop spans 12 amino acids. V was pared by 6 bases and J by 6 bases, with 9 bases between. CDR1 and CDR2 (germline): SNHLY, FYNNEI. The CDR3: CASRRSSQPQHF. The DNA for the CDR3 is TGTGCCAGCAGGCGTTCAAGTCAGCCCCAGCATTTT.

This clonotype was counted many times. The V gene is TRBV7-2, the J gene TRBJ2-5, with 8 positions matching TRBD2. V trimming: 5 bases; J trimming: 4 bases; junction bases outside the gene matches: 3. CDR1 and CDR2 from the germline V gene are SGHTA and FQGNSA. This CDR3 is built from 13 residues. CDR3 in DNA: TGTGCCAGCAGCCAAGGACTAGCAGAGACCCAGTACTTC. As protein: CASSQGLAETQYF.

The sample holds many counts of this clonotype. This chain uses TRBV27 with TRBJ1-1, with D perhaps TRBD1 (6 bases). The CDR3 is 14 amino acids. Trimming cost V 5 bases and J 1 base, with 11 bases left between them. CDR1 and CDR2 from the germline V gene are MNHEY and SMNVEV (reference sequence). The chain's CDR3 is CASSPRGRNTEAFF. CDR3 sequence (DNA): TGTGCCAGCAGTCCCCGGGGGCGGAACACTGAAGCTTTCTTT.

The chain is built from TRBV6-1 and TRBJ2-3; TRBD2 matches at 10 bases. CDR1 and CDR2 (germline): MNHNS, SASEGT. V shed 7 bases, J shed 1 base, and the junction held 2 bases outside the gene matches. The CDR3 spans 14 residues. CDR3 in amino acids: CASTGTSGTDTQYF. DNA for the CDR3: TGTGCCAGCACCGGGACTAGCGGCACAGATACGCAGTATTTT.